These 28 T cell receptor beta chains were sequenced from one sample in a study of T cell responses to AZD1222 COVID-19 vaccine. Assay used: immunoSEQ multiplex PCR; TCRdb lists only in-frame clones, some missing. This table holds 140,000 to 150,000 clones, 85% to 90% found once. The sample was peripheral blood, taken on day 0 of AZD1222 vaccination. The receptors were gathered from an adult in good health.

The chain links TRBV5-1 to TRBJ1-1, with 11 positions matching TRBD1. The CDR3 has 13 amino acids. Germline V gene sequence: CDR1 SGHRS, CDR2 YFSETQ. Trimming at V came to 5 bases and at J to 4 bases, leaving 1 base not matched to a gene. The CDR3 DNA is TGCGCCAGCAGGGGGACAGGGGGCACTGAAGCTTTCTTT. Its protein is CASRGTGGTEAFF.

This chain uses TRBV15 with TRBJ2-1, with 10 positions matching TRBD1. Germline V gene sequence: CDR1 LNHNV, CDR2 YYDKDF (reference sequence). This CDR3 contains 16 residues. V lost 4 bases to trimming and J lost 8 bases; unmatched junction nucleotides: 11. CDR3 DNA sequence: TGTGCCACCAGCACGTTCGACAGGGGGCGTCTCTATGAGCAGTTCTTC. It translates to CATSTFDRGRLYEQFF.

V usage is TRBV15 and J usage is TRBJ2-7; TRBD1 aligns across 10 bases. The CDR3 has 15 amino acids. CDR1 and CDR2 from the germline V gene are LNHNV and YYDKDF (reference sequence). V gave up 2 bases and J gave up 4 bases; unmatched junction bases: 5. The CDR3 nucleotides are TGTGCCACCAGCAGATCGACAGGGGGCGGTTACGAGCAGTACTTC. It encodes CATSRSTGGGYEQYF.

The rearrangement joins TRBV7-2 to TRBJ2-2, with 11 bases that match TRBD2. Germline V gene lookup returns CDR1 SGHTA and CDR2 FQGNSA. The CDR3 totals 16 residues. J gave up 5 bases and V 2 bases, and 4 bases lay outside the gene matches. This CDR3 reads CASSLTSGSRTGELFF. The CDR3 nucleotides are TGTGCCAGCAGCTTAACTAGCGGGAGTAGGACCGGGGAGCTGTTTTTT.

A few counts support this clone. This chain links TRBV5-5 with TRBJ2-1; D ambiguous. This CDR3 has 13 residues. Germline V gene data show CDR1 as SGHKS and CDR2 as YYEKEE (reference sequence). The germline V and J ends were trimmed by 4 bases and 9 bases, with 14 bases remaining between them. The CDR3, as DNA: TGTGCCAGCAGCCGGCGAGGTGATGGTGAGCAGTTCTTC. It translates to CASSRRGDGEQFF.

V and J are TRBV5-1 and TRBJ2-5; D might be TRBD2 (5 bases). V was trimmed by 2 bases and J by 5 bases, leaving 10 bases between them. This CDR3 has 13 residues. Germline CDR1 SGHRS, CDR2 YFSETQ. The CDR3 is CASSLTGSETQYF. The CDR3, as DNA: TGCGCCAGCAGCTTAACGGGATCGGAGACCCAGTACTTC.

The V and J genes are TRBV7-6 and TRBJ2-5; D not resolved. Germline CDR1 SGHVS, CDR2 FNYEAQ. The V end was cut by 2 bases, the J end by 4 bases, with 8 bases between. The CDR3 contains 13 residues. As DNA, the CDR3 is TGTGCCAGCAGCTTACAACTCCCAGAGACCCAGTACTTC. Protein sequence: CASSLQLPETQYF.

The CDR3 DNA is TGTGCCAGCAGCATTACTAGGGGGAATGAGCAGTTCTTC. The encoded protein is CASSITRGNEQFF. The V call is TRBV5-4, the J call TRBJ2-1; the D gene is possibly TRBD1 (6 bases). Trimming cost V 4 bases and J 7 bases, with 12 bases left between them. Germline V gives CDR1 SGHNT, CDR2 YYREEE (reference sequence). This CDR3 contains 13 residues.

The chain joins TRBV27 to TRBJ2-7; D may match TRBD1 or TRBD2 (5 bases each). The V gene lost 6 bases and the J gene lost 0 bases, with 15 bases spanning the gap. The CDR3 extends over 15 amino acids. Germline V CDR1 and CDR2: MNHEY, SMNVEV (reference sequence). In DNA form, the CDR3 reads TGTGCCAGCAGCCCGCGCCGGGACGGCTCCTACGAGCAGTACTTC. Residues: CASSPRRDGSYEQYF.

The chain uses TRBV7-6 and TRBJ2-7, with no clear D. CDR3 size: 13 residues. CDR1 and CDR2 from the germline V gene are SGHVS and FNYEAQ. V was shortened by 1 base and J by 1 base, with 5 bases between the two germline ends. CDR3 protein: CASSLGRSYEQYF. The CDR3 bases are TGTGCCAGCAGCTTAGGTCGGTCCTACGAGCAGTACTTC.

The chain combines TRBV12-3 or TRBV12-4 with TRBJ1-3; D uncertain. The CDR3 is 13 residues long. V lost 9 bases to trimming and J lost 0 bases, with 9 bases between them. CDR3: CASERGSGNTIYF. The CDR3 bases are TGTGCCAGTGAACGGGGCTCTGGAAACACCATATATTTT.

The rearrangement links TRBV2 to TRBJ2-3, with 8 bases that match TRBD2. The CDR3 loop spans 14 amino acids. The germline V gene has CDR1 SNHLY and CDR2 FYNNEI. With V trimmed by 6 bases and J by 3 bases, 5 bases remained unmatched. CDR3 region: CASSKSGGTDTQYF. CDR3 nucleotides: TGTGCCAGCAGCAAGTCGGGGGGGACAGATACGCAGTATTTT.

The chain couples TRBV27 to TRBJ1-6; TRBD1 aligns across 8 bases. The V and J ends lost 2 bases and 7 bases, in that order; junction bases with no gene match: 4. The CDR3 is 15 residues long. Germline V gene lookup returns CDR1 MNHEY and CDR2 SMNVEV (reference sequence). The CDR3 spells CASSLVGTGNSPLHF. In nucleotides, the CDR3 is TGTGCCAGCAGTTTAGTCGGGACAGGAAATTCACCCCTCCACTTT.

This chain links TRBV11-2 with TRBJ2-7; possibly TRBD2 for D (6 bases). V lost 4 bases, J lost 4 bases, and 26 bases lay in between. This CDR3 has 18 amino acids. Germline CDR1 and CDR2: SGHAT and FQNNGV. CDR3 residues: CASSSVSSPIGRDYEQYF. CDR3 nucleotides: TGTGCCAGCAGCTCCGTTAGCTCCCCTATCGGGAGAGATTACGAGCAGTACTTC.

The table lists this clone with a count of one. The chain uses TRBV9 and TRBJ2-3; D is uncertain. The germline CDR1 and CDR2 sequences are SGDLS and YYNGEE. V was trimmed by 0 bases and J by 2 bases, leaving 22 bases between them. This CDR3 spans 19 amino acids. In DNA form, the CDR3 reads TGTGCCAGCAGCGTAGCGGAAAGACGGGTTCAAAGTTCCACAGATACGCAGTATTTT. Protein: CASSVAERRVQSSTDTQYF.

V and J are TRBV6-5 and TRBJ1-1; weak D call: TRBD1 (5 bases). Germline V gene data show CDR1 as MNHEY and CDR2 as SVGAGI. V shed 4 bases and J shed 2 bases, with 14 bases lying between them. This CDR3 is built from 15 residues. Here the CDR3 DNA reads TGTGCCAGCAGTTCCTACAGGTCCCCAAACACTGAAGCTTTCTTT. This codes for CASSSYRSPNTEAFF.

There are a few counts of this clone. The rearrangement joins TRBV14 to TRBJ2-7; D unclear. This CDR3 contains 13 residues. V lost 4 bases and J lost 3, with 10 bases in between. The V gene's germline CDR1 is SGHDN and CDR2 FVKESK. The CDR3 nucleotides are TGTGCCAGCAGCCCGGACCTCGGCTACGAGCAGTACTTC. Translation gives CASSPDLGYEQYF. The variable domain in full, with the rest retrieved from reference TRBV14 and TRBJ2-7, is EAGVTQFPSHSVIEKGQTVTLRCDPISGHDNLYWYRRVMGKEIKFLLHFVKESKQDESGMPNNRFLAERTGGTYSTLKVQPAELEDSGVYFCASSPDLGYEQYFGPGTRLTVT.

This clone was found a few times. CDR3 residues: CAFGTGRNTEAFF. The CDR3 region has the DNA TGTGCCTTTGGGACAGGGAGGAACACTGAAGCTTTCTTT. This sequence joins TRBV30 and TRBJ1-1; 9 nucleotides align to TRBD1. The germline CDR1 and CDR2 sequences are GTSNPN and SVGIG (reference sequence). V lost 7 bases, J lost 1 base, and 4 bases stayed unmatched. The CDR3 spans 13 residues.

The rearrangement links TRBV5-1 to TRBJ1-1, with D maybe TRBD1 (5 bases). This CDR3 contains 13 residues. V lost 0 bases, J lost 3 bases, and 6 bases lay in between. Per germline, CDR1 SGHRS and CDR2 YFSETQ. CDR3 sequence reads: CASSLGGDTEAFF. The CDR3 DNA follows: TGCGCCAGCAGCTTGGGAGGGGACACTGAAGCTTTCTTT.

The CDR3 is CASSKTSGPANQPQHF. The CDR3 DNA reads TGTGCCAGCAGCAAAACTTCCGGGCCGGCTAATCAGCCCCAGCATTTT. The V call is TRBV7-8, the J call TRBJ1-5; the D is unclear. CDR3 length: 16 amino acids. The germline V gene has CDR1 SGHVS and CDR2 FQNEAQ. V lost 5 bases and J 4 bases, leaving 18 bases between the germline ends.

The V and J genes are TRBV5-5 and TRBJ1-3; D uncertain. V lost 4 bases and J 2 bases, leaving 16 bases between the germline ends. Germline V gene sequence: CDR1 SGHKS, CDR2 YYEKEE (reference sequence). This CDR3 contains 16 residues. The CDR3 is CASSLDLALAGNTIYF. In DNA, the CDR3 is TGTGCCAGCAGCCTAGATTTGGCGCTTGCTGGAAACACCATATATTTT.

CDR3 region: CASSLSRDNQPQHF. The CDR3 DNA reads TGTGCCAGCAGCTTAAGCAGGGACAATCAGCCCCAGCATTTT. The chain carries TRBV7-2 and TRBJ1-5, with a weak D call TRBD1 (5 bases). CDR1 and CDR2 from the germline V gene are SGHTA and FQGNSA. The CDR3 totals 14 residues. V lost 2 bases and J lost 3, with 8 bases in between.

The chain carries TRBV19 and TRBJ1-1; 9 nucleotides align to TRBD1. The CDR3 totals 16 residues. Trimming removed 8 bases from V and 1 base from J; junction bases left unmatched: 11. CDR1 is LNHDA, CDR2 SQIVND, per germline (reference sequence). The CDR3 DNA sequence: TGTGCCAGTTCGCCGGGACAGGGAGTGGGGAACACTGAAGCTTTCTTT. It specifies CASSPGQGVGNTEAFF. Using reference TRBV19 and TRBJ1-1 for the parts outside the CDR3, the full variable domain is DGGITQSPKYLFRKEGQNVTLSCEQNLNHDAMYWYRQDPGQGLRLIYYSQIVNDFQKGDIAEGYSVSREKKESFPLTVTSAQKNPTAFYLCASSPGQGVGNTEAFFGQGTRLTVV.

This chain's CDR3 is CAWSFGQGPYEQYF. The CDR3 coding sequence is TGTGCCTGGAGTTTCGGGCAGGGGCCCTACGAGCAGTACTTC. The chain links TRBV30 to TRBJ2-7; D might be TRBD1 (6 bases). The V end lost 2 bases, the J end lost 2 bases, and 13 bases lay between the germline ends. Germline V lookup: CDR1 GTSNPN, CDR2 SVGIG (reference sequence). CDR3 length: 14 residues.

The chain employs TRBV3-1 (or the pseudogene TRBV3-2) and TRBJ2-5, with TRBD2 matching 7 bases. The CDR3 spans 17 residues. Germline assignment: CDR1 LGHDT and CDR2 YNNKEL (reference sequence). The junction had 12 bases not matched to a gene; V was cut back by 3 bases and J by 2 bases. CDR3 region: CASSHSLGGSVQETQYF. CDR3 nucleotide sequence: TGTGCCAGCAGCCACAGTTTAGGCGGGAGTGTACAAGAGACCCAGTACTTC.

This clone was picked up a small number of times. The V call is TRBV24-1, the J call TRBJ2-1; possible D gene TRBD2, 5 bases. Between the trimmed V and J ends, which lost 1 base and 7 bases, there was a span of 16 bases. Germline CDR1 reads KGHDR; CDR2 reads SFDVKD. This CDR3 region has 16 residues. The CDR3 DNA follows: TGTGCCACCAGTGATTTAGGGAGCCCCCTTCCGAATGAGCAGTTCTTC. Its translation is CATSDLGSPLPNEQFF.

This clone is a singleton in its sample. V and J are TRBV27 and TRBJ2-7, with D possibly being TRBD2 (5 bases). Germline assignment: CDR1 MNHEY and CDR2 SMNVEV (reference sequence). Trimming shortened V by 2 bases and J by 5 bases, and 10 bases separated the two germline ends. CDR3 length equals 13 residues. The CDR3 DNA reads TGTGCCAGCAGTTTACGGGTCGGGGACGAGCAGTACTTC. It translates to CASSLRVGDEQYF.

The rearrangement links TRBV7-9 to TRBJ2-7; 11 bases are a match to TRBD2. Germline loops: CDR1 SEHNR, CDR2 FQNEAQ (reference sequence). After removal of 1 base from V and 4 bases from J, the junction contained 3 bases not matched to a gene. This CDR3 has 15 amino acids. The DNA of the CDR3 is TGTGCCAGCAGCTTAGTCACTAGCGGGGGTTACGAGCAGTACTTC. Protein product: CASSLVTSGGYEQYF.